This T cell receptor (beta chain) was sequenced in a study of post-analysis software for immune sequencing data. Findings and caveats of the study: Four to six TRBV segments appeared more often in patients than in controls, and TRBV5-6, TRBV5-1 and TRBV20-1 were among these. Strong co-clustering by F measure linked samples that shared a preparation batch. The normalized Chao1 diversity of multiple sclerosis patients was significantly lower than that of controls.

Trimming left V 5 bases short and J 8 bases short, with 15 bases between. Germline CDR1 is SGHTA and CDR2 is FQGTGA. CDR3 length: 13 amino acids. Libraries were made from TCR beta cDNA, and they carried unique molecular identifiers. TCRdb re-derived calls from the PCR reads in MiXCR, one entry per CDR3 protein. Of about 150,000 distinct CDR3 sequences in the sample, 30% were seen once. Worth noting for this clonotype: Its specificity is unknown.

The chain links TRBV7-3 to TRBJ1-2; D remains unclear. The sequencing sample was made of blood. This TCR was sampled from a girl aged 5-17 years with multiple sclerosis. CDR3 loop: CASSPSRELGYTF. The CDR3 DNA is TGTGCCAGCAGCCCGTCAAGGGAGCTGGGCTACACCTTC.